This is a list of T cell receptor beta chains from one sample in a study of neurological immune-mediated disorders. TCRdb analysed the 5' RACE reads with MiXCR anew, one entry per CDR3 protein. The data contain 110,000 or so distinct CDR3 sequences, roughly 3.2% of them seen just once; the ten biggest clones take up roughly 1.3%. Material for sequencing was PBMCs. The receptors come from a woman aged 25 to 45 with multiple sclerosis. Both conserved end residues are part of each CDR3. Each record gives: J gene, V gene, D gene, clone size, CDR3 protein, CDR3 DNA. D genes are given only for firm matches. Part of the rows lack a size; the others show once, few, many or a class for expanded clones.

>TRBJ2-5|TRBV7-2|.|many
CASSLTTVQETQYF
TGTGCCAGCAGCTTAACCACAGTGCAAGAGACCCAGTACTTC
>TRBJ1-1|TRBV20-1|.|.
CSAAPGGRGTEAFF
TGCAGTGCCGCTCCCGGGGGCCGGGGAACTGAAGCTTTCTTT
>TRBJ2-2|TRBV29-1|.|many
CSVVMTAPNTGELFF
TGCAGCGTGGTTATGACAGCCCCGAACACCGGGGAGCTGTTTTTT
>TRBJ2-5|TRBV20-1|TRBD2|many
CSAPSGRTQETQYF
TGCAGTGCCCCTAGCGGGAGGACCCAAGAGACCCAGTACTTC
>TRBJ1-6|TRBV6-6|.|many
CASSPRGGGRPLHF
TGTGCCAGCAGCCCACGGGGGGGGGGTCGGCCCCTCCACTTT
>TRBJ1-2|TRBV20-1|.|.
CSASPYLDRDYGYTF
TGCAGTGCTAGCCCTTATCTTGACAGAGACTATGGCTACACCTTC
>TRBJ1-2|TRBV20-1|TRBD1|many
CSAGAQGEAYYGYTF
TGCAGTGCTGGAGCGCAGGGGGAAGCTTACTATGGCTACACCTTC
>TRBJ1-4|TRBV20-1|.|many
CSARDLGGHNEKLFF
TGCAGTGCTAGAGATCTAGGGGGGCACAATGAAAAACTGTTTTTT
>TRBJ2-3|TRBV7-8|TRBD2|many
CASSPGTKLTDTQYF
TGTGCCAGCAGCCCCGGGACTAAGCTAACAGATACGCAGTATTTT
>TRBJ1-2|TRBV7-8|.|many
CASSFRGRKRYGYTF
TGTGCCAGCAGCTTCCGGGGACGGAAACGCTATGGCTACACCTTC
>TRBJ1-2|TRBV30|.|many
CAWRPRELYGYTF
TGTGCCTGGCGACCGAGGGAACTTTATGGCTACACCTTC
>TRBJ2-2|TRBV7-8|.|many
CASSLGIDTGELFF
TGTGCCAGCAGCTTAGGGATAGACACCGGGGAGCTGTTTTTT
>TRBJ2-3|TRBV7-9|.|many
CASSLITDTQYF
TGTGCCAGCAGCTTAATTACAGATACGCAGTATTTT
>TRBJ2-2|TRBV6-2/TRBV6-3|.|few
CASSLPLNTGELFF
TGTGCCAGCTCCTTACCGTTGAACACCGGGGAGCTGTTTTTT
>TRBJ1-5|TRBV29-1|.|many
CSVGKAGNQPQHF
TGCAGCGTTGGAAAGGCAGGGAATCAGCCCCAGCATTTT
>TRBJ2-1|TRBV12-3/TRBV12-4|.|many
CASRGPDNEQFF
TGTGCCAGCAGGGGACCCGACAATGAGCAGTTCTTC
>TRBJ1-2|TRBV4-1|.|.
CASSQESLIYGYTF
TGCGCCAGCAGCCAAGAGTCACTGATCTATGGCTACACCTTC
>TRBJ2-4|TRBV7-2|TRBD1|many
CASSRGTGGIQYF
TGTGCCAGCAGCCGAGGGACAGGGGGCATTCAGTACTTC
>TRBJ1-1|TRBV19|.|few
CASSRGRADGQNTEAFF
TGTGCCAGTAGCAGAGGTCGGGCAGATGGGCAAAACACTGAAGCTTTCTTT
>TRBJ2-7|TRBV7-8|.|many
CASSLVRVTYEQYF
TGTGCCAGCAGCTTAGTCCGGGTAACCTACGAGCAGTACTTC
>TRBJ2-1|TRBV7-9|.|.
CASSEREWYNEQFF
TGTGCCAGCAGCGAACGGGAGTGGTACAATGAGCAGTTCTTC
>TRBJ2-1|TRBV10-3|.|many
CAILRPGSYNEQFF
TGTGCCATCCTAAGACCGGGCTCCTACAATGAGCAGTTCTTC